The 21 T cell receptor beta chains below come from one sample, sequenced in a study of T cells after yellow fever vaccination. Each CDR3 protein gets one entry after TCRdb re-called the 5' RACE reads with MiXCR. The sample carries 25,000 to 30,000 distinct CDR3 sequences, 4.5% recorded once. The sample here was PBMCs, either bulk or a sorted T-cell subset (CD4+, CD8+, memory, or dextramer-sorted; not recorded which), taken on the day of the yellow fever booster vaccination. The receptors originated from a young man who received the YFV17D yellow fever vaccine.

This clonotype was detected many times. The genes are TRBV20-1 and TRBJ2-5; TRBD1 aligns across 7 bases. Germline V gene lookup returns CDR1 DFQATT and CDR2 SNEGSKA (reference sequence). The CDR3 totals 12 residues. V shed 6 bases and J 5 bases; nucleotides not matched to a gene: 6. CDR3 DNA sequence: TGCAGTGCCCTGGGACAGATGGAGACCCAGTACTTC. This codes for CSALGQMETQYF.

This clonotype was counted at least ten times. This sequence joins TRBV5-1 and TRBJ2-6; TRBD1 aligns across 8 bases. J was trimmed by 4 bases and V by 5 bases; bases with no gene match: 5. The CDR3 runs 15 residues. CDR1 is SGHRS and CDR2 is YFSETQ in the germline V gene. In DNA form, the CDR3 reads TGCGCCAGCAGTGCAGGGGGCTTCGGGGCCAACGTCCTGACTTTC. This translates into CASSAGGFGANVLTF.

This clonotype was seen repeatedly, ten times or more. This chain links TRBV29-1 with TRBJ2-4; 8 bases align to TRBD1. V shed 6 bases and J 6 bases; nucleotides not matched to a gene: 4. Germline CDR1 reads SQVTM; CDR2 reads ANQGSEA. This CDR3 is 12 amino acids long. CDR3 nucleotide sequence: TGCAGCGTGTACGACAGGGGAAACATTCAGTACTTC. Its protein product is CSVYDRGNIQYF.

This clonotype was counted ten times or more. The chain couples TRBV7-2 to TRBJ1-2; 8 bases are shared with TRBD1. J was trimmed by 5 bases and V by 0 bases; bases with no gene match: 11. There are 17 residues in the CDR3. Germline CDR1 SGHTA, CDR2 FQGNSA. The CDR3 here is CASSLARGQDIGYGYTF. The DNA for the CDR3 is TGTGCCAGCAGCTTAGCCAGGGGACAGGATATAGGGTATGGCTACACCTTC.

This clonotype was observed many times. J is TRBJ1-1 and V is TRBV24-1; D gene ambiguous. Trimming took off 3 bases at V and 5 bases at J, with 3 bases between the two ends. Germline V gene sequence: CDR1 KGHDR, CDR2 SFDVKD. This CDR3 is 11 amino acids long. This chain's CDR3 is CATSDRTEAFF. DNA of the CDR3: TGTGCCACCAGTGATCGGACTGAAGCTTTCTTT.

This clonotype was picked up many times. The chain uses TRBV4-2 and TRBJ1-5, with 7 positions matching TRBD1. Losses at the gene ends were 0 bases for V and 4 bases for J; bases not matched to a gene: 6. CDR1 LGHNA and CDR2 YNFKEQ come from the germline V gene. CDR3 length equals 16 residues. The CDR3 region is CASSQEETGLNQPQHF. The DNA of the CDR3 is TGTGCCAGCAGCCAAGAGGAGACAGGGTTGAATCAGCCCCAGCATTTT.

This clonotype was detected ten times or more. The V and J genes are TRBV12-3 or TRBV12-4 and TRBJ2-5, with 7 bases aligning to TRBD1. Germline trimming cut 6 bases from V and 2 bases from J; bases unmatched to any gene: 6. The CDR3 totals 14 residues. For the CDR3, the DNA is TGTGCCAGCAGACCCGGGACAGCACAAGAGACCCAGTACTTC. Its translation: CASRPGTAQETQYF.

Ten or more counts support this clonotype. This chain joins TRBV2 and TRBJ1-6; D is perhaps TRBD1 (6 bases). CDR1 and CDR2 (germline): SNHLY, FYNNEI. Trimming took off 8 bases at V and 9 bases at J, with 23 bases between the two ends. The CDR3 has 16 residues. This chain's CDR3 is CASLEKGGTGRSPLHF. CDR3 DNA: TGTGCCAGCCTCGAAAAGGGGGGCACAGGGCGTTCACCCCTCCACTTT. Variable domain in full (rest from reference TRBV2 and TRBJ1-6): EPEVTQTPSHQVTQMGQEVILRCVPISNHLYFYWYRQILGQKVEFLVSFYNNEISEKSEIFDDQFSVERPDGSNFTLKIRSTKLEDSAMYFCASLEKGGTGRSPLHFGNGTRLTVT.

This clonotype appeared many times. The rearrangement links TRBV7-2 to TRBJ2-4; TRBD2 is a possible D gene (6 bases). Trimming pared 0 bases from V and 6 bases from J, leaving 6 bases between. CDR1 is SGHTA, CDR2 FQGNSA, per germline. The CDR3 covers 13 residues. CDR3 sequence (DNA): TGTGCCAGCAGCTTAGCCGGGGGAAACATTCAGTACTTC. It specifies CASSLAGGNIQYF.

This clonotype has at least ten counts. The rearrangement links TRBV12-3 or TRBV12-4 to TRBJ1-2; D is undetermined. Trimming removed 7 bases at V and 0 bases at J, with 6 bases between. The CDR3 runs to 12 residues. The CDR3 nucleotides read TGTGCCAGCATGGACCCTAACTATGGCTACACCTTC. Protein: CASMDPNYGYTF.

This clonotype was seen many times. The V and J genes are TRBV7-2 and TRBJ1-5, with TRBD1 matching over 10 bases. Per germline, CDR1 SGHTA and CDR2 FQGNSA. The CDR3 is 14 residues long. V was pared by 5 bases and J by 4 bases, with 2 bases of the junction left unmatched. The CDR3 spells CASSRDRGNQPQHF. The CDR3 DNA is TGTGCCAGCAGCCGGGACAGGGGTAATCAGCCCCAGCATTTT.

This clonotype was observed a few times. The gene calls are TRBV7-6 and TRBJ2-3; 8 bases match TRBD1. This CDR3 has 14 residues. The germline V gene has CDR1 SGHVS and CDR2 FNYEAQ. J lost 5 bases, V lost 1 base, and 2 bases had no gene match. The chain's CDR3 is CASSLDTGGDTQYF. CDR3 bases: TGTGCCAGCAGCTTAGATACAGGGGGAGATACGCAGTATTTT.

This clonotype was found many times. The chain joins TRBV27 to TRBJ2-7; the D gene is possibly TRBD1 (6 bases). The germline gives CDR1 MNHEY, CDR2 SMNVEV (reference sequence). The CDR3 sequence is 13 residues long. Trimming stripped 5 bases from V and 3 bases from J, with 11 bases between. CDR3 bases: TGTGCCAGCAGTCCCAGGGGTGTCTACGAGCAGTACGTC. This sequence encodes CASSPRGVYEQYV.

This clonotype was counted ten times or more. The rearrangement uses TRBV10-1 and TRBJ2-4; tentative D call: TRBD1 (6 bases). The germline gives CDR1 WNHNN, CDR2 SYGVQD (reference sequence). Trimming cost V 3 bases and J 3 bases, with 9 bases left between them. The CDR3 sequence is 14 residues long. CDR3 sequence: CASSDAGDKNIQYF. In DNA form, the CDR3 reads TGCGCCAGCAGTGATGCAGGGGACAAAAACATTCAGTACTTC.

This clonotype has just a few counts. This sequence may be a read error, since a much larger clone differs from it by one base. The CDR3 nucleotides are TGCAGCGTTGTTACAGTACAGCAGTTCTTC. Translation gives CSVVTVQQFF. The rearrangement links TRBV29-1 to TRBJ2-1, with D unclear. Germline V gives CDR1 SQVTM, CDR2 ANQGSEA. This CDR3 is built from 10 residues. V was clipped by 4 bases and J by 11 bases, with 9 bases between them.

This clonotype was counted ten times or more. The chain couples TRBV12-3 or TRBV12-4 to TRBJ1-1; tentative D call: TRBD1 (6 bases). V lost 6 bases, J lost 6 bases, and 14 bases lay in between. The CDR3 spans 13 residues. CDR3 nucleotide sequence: TGTGCCAGCAGCCCTGACAGGTGGGCTGAAGCTTTCTTT. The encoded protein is CASSPDRWAEAFF.

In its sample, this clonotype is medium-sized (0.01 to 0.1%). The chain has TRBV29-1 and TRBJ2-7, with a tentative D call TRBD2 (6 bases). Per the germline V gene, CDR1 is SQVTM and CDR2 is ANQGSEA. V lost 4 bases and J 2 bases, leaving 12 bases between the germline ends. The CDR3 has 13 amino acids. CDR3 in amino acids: CSVVLASTYEQYF. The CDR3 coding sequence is TGCAGCGTTGTGCTAGCGTCGACCTACGAGCAGTACTTC.

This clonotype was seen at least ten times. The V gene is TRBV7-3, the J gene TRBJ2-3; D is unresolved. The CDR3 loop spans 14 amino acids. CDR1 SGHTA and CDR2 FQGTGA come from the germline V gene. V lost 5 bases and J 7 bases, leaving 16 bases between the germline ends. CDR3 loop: CASSTDYARNTQYF. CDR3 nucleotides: TGTGCCAGCAGCACCGATTACGCCCGGAATACGCAGTATTTT.

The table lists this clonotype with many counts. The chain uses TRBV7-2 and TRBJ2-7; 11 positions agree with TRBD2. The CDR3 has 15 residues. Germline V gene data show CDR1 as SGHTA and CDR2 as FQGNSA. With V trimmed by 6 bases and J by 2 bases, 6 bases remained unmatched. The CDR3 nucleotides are TGTGCCAGCAGTATTCTAGCGGGGGGAACCTACGAGCAGTACGTC. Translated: CASSILAGGTYEQYV.

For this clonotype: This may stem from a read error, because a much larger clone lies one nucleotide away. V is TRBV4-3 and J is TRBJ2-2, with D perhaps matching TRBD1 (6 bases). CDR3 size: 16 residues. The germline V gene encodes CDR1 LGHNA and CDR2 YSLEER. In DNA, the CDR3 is TGCCCCAGCAGCCAAGATTTGGGACACGAAACCGGGGAGCTGTTTTTT. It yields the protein CPSSQDLGHETGELFF.

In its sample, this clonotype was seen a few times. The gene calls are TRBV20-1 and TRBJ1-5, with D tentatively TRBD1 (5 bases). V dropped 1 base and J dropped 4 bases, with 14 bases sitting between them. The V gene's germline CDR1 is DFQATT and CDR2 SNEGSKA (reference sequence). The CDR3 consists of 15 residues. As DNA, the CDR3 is TGCAGTGCTAGAGTTACAGGTTCCTTTAATCAGCCCCAGCATTTT. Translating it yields CSARVTGSFNQPQHF.